This TCR beta chain was sequenced in a study of blood T cell repertoires in COVID-19. Overall study: Samples came from the United States, Italy and Spain, spanning acute and convalescent COVID-19. From T cells, B-cell-depleted T cells, or PBMCs came the material, which was cDNA or gDNA.

The protocol was immunoSEQ multiplex PCR, while the TCRdb copy is restricted to in-frame clones and leaves out a portion. The sample yields around 140,000 clones, approximately 84% seen once. The CDR3 consists of 14 residues. Germline CDR1 and CDR2: LNHDA and SQIVND (reference sequence). Unmatched junction bases numbered 3, after V lost 6 bases and J lost 1 base. This sequence originates from a woman aged 55-70 years with acute or convalescent COVID-19. What was sequenced was peripheral blood. The chain employs TRBV19 and TRBJ1-1; 9 positions agree with TRBD1. CDR3 bases: TGTGCCAGTAGGGGGGGACAGGGGAACACTGAAGCTTTCTTT. It yields the protein CASRGGQGNTEAFF. Variable domain in full (rest from reference TRBV19 and TRBJ1-1): DGGITQSPKYLFRKEGQNVTLSCEQNLNHDAMYWYRQDPGQGLRLIYYSQIVNDFQKGDIAEGYSVSREKKESFPLTVTSAQKNPTAFYLCASRGGQGNTEAFFGQGTRLTVV.